This entry describes one TCR beta chain. The antigen it binds to is not known. This record belongs to a study of monozygotic twins with inflammatory bowel disease (dated by TCRdb to the late 2010s). Regarding the research as a whole: The complete study included approximately 28 monozygotic twin pairs: 19 IBD-discordant Danish pairs and nine German pairs, of which four were IBD-concordant and five were IBD-discordant. Each individual had, on average, about 151 000 unique TCRalpha sequences and 181 000 unique TCRbeta sequences available for analysis. The search for disease-associated traits relied mainly on comparing, within discordant pairs, IBD patients with their genetically identical healthy co-twins. Findings and caveats that apply to the study as a whole: Measured by the inverse Simpson index, TCRbeta repertoire diversity was lower in IBD patients than in their healthy co-twins. The results gave no support for a single strong signal or clonotype linked to IBD. The analysis was unable to tell apart different T cell subtypes. IBD patients shared fewer clonotypes with other individuals than healthy twins did, most markedly in patients showing signs of disease activity. Repertoire similarity did not differ between concordant and discordant twins, possibly due to limited statistical power. Background noise and inter-individual variability may have been introduced into the repertoires by the differing immunosuppressive treatments among patients.

From each donor, an approximately 2.5 ml peripheral blood sample was collected into PAXgene tubes and kept at -80 degrees C. Total RNA was isolated from whole blood with the PAXgene blood miRNA kit on an automated QIAcube, without T cell sorting. Deep TCRalpha and TCRbeta repertoire profiling with unique molecular barcoding was performed on peripheral blood of monozygotic twin pairs concordant or discordant for inflammatory bowel disease. Smoking habits were recorded for all twin pairs, and each individual was classified as a current, former or never smoker. The library was generated by 5' RACE. Preparation of each TCR library used approximately 4,000 ng of total RNA. For each sample, cDNA synthesis with SMARTScribe reverse transcriptase was split into eight separate reactions. Unique molecular identifiers containing a 6-nucleotide sample barcode were introduced through template switching during cDNA synthesis. TCRalpha and TCRbeta cDNA was amplified by two nested PCRs of 16 and 9 cycles, with bead purification after each PCR. Before amplification, the cDNA was both treated with uracil DNA-glycosylase and purified with the QIAquick PCR purification kit. The second PCR was the step at which Illumina TruSeq-compatible adapters and sample-specific barcodes were added. Library quality and concentration were checked on TapeStation and Qubit, and libraries were pooled at around 5.3 ng each. Sequencing of pooled libraries was carried out on an Illumina HiSeq2500 single-index Rapid Run using 2 x 100 bp reads and custom sequencing primers. Under the source paper's analysis protocol: MiGEC version 1.2.6 was used for UMI-based consensus assembly to correct PCR and sequencing errors. V(D)J alignment, clonotype assembly and CDR3 extraction were performed with MiXCR version 2.1.1. To normalise gene usage, clonotype sharing and MAIT/NKT TCR abundance, the top 1000, 10 000 and 20 000 clonotypes in each sample were analysed. Diversity was computed as the inverse Simpson index with the vegan R package after downsampling to 27 000 UMIs. Paired Mann-Whitney U tests on discordant twin pairs were used, with Benjamini-Hochberg multiple-testing correction. TCRdb reprocessed the reads into one record per CDR3 protein sequence, lacking DNA. In this record, the V and J calls reflect TCRdb's handling and not the investigators' own analysis. The table for this sample records over 350,000 distinct CDR3 sequences. The ten largest make up roughly 2.6% of the sample.

The CDR3 spans 14 residues, from the cysteine through the phenylalanine. No nucleotide data were recorded. The germline V gene specifies MNHEY as CDR1 and SVGEGT as CDR2. The sequencing sample was made of blood. The receptor chain draws on TRBV6-2 or TRBV6-3 and TRBJ2-1. This clonotype was sampled from a human donor with ulcerative colitis or Crohn's disease, or a healthy co-twin of an affected twin (not recorded which). The CDR3 loop reads CASSYGQLNNEQFF.